The source of this TCR beta chain is a study of blood T cell repertoires in COVID-19. V lost 4 bases and J 2 bases, leaving 21 bases between the germline ends. Germline CDR1 is MDHEN and CDR2 is SYDVKM. CDR3 length: 18 amino acids. The assay was immunoSEQ multiplex PCR, and TCRdb's table has in-frame clones only and misses some. The table lists around 250,000 clones, 83% of them singletons, with approximately 5.4% in the top ten. The chain has TRBV28 and TRBJ1-3; D might be TRBD1 (6 bases). The sample comprised peripheral blood. The TCR originated in an elderly man with acute or convalescent COVID-19. CDR3 sequence: CASSSPRGGAITGNTIYF. CDR3 coding DNA: TGTGCCAGCAGTTCCCCTCGAGGGGGGGCGATCACTGGAAACACCATATATTTT.